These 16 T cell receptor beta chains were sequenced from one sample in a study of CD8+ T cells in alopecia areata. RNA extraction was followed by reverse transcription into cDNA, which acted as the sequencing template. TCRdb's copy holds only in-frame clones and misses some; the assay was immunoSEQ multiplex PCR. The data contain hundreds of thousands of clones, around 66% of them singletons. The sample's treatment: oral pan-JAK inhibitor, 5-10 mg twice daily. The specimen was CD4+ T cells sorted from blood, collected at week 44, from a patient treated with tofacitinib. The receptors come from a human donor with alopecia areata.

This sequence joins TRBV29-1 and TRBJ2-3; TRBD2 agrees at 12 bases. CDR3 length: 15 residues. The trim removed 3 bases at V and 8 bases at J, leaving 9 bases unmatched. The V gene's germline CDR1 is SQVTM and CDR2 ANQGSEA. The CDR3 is CSVDSLAGGPGTQYF. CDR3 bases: TGCAGCGTTGATTCTCTAGCGGGGGGGCCTGGTACGCAGTATTTT.

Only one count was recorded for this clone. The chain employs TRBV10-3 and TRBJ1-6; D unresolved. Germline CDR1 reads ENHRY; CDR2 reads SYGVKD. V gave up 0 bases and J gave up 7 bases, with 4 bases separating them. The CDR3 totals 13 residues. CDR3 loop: CAISESGNSPLHF. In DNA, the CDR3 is TGTGCCATCAGTGAGTCGGGGAATTCACCCCTCCACTTT.

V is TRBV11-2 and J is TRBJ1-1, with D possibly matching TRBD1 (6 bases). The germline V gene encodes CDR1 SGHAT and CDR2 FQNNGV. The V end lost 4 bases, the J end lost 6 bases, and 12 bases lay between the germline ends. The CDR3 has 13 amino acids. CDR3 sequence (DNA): TGTGCCAGCAGCTCACAGGGTGGCGCTGAAGCTTTCTTT. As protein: CASSSQGGAEAFF.

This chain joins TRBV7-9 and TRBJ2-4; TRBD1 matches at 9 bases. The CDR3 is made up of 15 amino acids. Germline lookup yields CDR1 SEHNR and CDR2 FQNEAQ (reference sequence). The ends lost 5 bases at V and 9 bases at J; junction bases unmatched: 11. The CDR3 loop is CASSHSPGQGTIQYF. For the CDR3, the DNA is TGTGCCAGCAGCCATAGCCCGGGACAGGGAACCATTCAGTACTTC.

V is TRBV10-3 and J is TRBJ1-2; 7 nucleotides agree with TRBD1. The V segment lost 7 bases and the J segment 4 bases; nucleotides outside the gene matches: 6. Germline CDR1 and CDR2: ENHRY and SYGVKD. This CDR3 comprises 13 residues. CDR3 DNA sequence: TGTGCCATCAATCTCGGGACAGCCTATGGCTACACCTTC. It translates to CAINLGTAYGYTF.

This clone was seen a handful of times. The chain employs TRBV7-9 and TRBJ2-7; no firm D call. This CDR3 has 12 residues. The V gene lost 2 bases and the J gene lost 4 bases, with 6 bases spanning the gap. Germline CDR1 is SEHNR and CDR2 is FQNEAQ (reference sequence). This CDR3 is CASSLSAYEQYF. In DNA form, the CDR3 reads TGTGCCAGCAGCTTATCGGCATACGAGCAGTACTTC.

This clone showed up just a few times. The CDR3 region has the DNA TGTGCCAGCAGTAAACAGGGAGGGGGTCAGCCCCAGCATTTT. Encoded protein: CASSKQGGGQPQHF. This chain uses TRBV6-5 with TRBJ1-5; possible D gene TRBD1, 6 bases. The CDR3 consists of 14 residues. Trimming took 5 bases from V and 6 from J, leaving 14 bases between them. Germline values: CDR1 MNHEY, CDR2 SVGAGI.

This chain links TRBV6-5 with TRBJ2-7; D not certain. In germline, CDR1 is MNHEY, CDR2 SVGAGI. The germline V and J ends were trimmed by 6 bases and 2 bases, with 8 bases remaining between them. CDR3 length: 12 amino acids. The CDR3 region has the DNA TGTGCCAGCAGCAGAGTTCCCTACGAGCAGTACTTC. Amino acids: CASSRVPYEQYF.

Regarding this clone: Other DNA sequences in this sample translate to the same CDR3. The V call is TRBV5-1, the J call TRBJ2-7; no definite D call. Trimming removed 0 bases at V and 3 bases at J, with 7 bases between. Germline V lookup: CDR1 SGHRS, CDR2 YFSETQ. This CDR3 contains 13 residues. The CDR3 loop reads CASSLEGSYEQYF. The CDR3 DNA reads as TGCGCCAGCAGCTTGGAGGGCAGCTACGAGCAGTACTTC.

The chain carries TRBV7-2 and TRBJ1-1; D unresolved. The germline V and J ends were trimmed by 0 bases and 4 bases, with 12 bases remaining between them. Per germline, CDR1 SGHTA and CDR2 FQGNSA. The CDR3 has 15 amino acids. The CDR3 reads CASSLAGGEFTEAFF. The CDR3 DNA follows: TGTGCCAGCAGCTTAGCGGGTGGGGAATTCACTGAAGCTTTCTTT.

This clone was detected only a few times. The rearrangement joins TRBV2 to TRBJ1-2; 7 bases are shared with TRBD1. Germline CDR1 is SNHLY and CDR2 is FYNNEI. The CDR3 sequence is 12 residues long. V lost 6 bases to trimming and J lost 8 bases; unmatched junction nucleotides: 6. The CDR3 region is CASRSQGIGYTF. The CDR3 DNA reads TGTGCCAGCAGATCACAGGGGATCGGCTACACCTTC.

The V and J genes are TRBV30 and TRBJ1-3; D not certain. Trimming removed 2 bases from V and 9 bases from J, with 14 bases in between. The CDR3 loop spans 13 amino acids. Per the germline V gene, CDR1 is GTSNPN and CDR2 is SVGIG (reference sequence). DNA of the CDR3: TGTGCCTGGAGTCCACAATCACTCGGCACCATATATTTT. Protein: CAWSPQSLGTIYF.

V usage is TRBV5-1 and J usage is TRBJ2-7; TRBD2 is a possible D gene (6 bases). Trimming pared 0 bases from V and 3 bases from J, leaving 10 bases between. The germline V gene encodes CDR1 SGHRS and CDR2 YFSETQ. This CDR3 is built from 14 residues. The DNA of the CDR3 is TGCGCCAGCAGCTTGGTTCAGGGAGGCTACGAGCAGTACTTC. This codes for CASSLVQGGYEQYF.

The CDR3 loop is CASSLDTSDTQYF. As DNA, the CDR3 is TGTGCCAGCTCACTGGACACGTCAGATACGCAGTATTTT. The chain links TRBV18 to TRBJ2-3; D might be TRBD1 (5 bases). V was cut by 4 bases and J by 4 bases, with 9 bases left in between. This CDR3 region has 13 residues. The germline V gene encodes CDR1 KGHSH and CDR2 LQKENI.

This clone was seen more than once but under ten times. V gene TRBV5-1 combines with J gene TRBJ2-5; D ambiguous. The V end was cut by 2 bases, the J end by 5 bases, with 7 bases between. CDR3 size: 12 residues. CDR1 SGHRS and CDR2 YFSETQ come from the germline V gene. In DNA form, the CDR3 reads TGCGCCAGCAGCTTCGTCAGGGAGACCCAGTACTTC. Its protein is CASSFVRETQYF.

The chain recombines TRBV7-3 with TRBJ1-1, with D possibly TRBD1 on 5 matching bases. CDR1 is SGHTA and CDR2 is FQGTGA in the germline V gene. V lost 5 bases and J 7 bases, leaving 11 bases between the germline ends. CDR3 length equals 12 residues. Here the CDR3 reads CASSPWGSEAFF. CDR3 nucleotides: TGTGCCAGCAGCCCCTGGGGGAGTGAAGCTTTCTTT.